What follows are 17 T cell receptor beta chains derived from one specimen sequenced in a study of shared clonotypes between healthy human individuals. Data came from immunoSEQ multiplex PCR; TCRdb stores just in-frame clones and leaves some out. The sample lists 2.5 million or so clones, approximately 92% occurring once. Specimen: naive CD4+ T cells sorted from blood. Subset meaning: CD45RA+ positively selected. These receptors all stem from a man between 18 and 29 years old in good health.

Worth noting for this clone: This sample includes further DNA sequences coding for the same CDR3. The rearrangement joins TRBV6-5 to TRBJ1-6, with 10 bases matching TRBD1. With 5 bases clipped from V and 7 bases from J, the junction kept 2 bases outside the gene matches. The CDR3 extends over 14 amino acids. From germline, CDR1 is MNHEY and CDR2 SVGAGI. The CDR3 loop reads CASSEDRGNSPLHF. The CDR3 nucleotides read TGTGCCAGCAGTGAGGACAGGGGGAATTCACCCCTCCACTTT.

This sequence joins TRBV2 and TRBJ2-2; a possible D gene is TRBD1 (6 bases). The germline gives CDR1 SNHLY, CDR2 FYNNEI. V lost 4 bases to trimming and J lost 6 bases, with 12 bases between them. This CDR3 contains 14 residues. CDR3 protein: CASSVTQGPGELFF. CDR3 DNA sequence: TGTGCCAGCAGTGTGACACAGGGTCCCGGGGAGCTGTTTTTT.

V gene TRBV19 combines with J gene TRBJ2-1; TRBD1 matches 7 bases. Per the germline V gene, CDR1 is LNHDA and CDR2 is SQIVND (reference sequence). This CDR3 comprises 14 residues. The J segment lost 3 bases and the V segment lost 5 bases, leaving 4 bases of the junction unmatched. The CDR3 nucleotides are TGTGCCAGTAGTTTCTCAGGGGGCTACAATGAGCAGTTCTTC. This encodes CASSFSGGYNEQFF. The entire variable domain, with the rest obtained from reference TRBV19 and TRBJ2-1, is as follows: DGGITQSPKYLFRKEGQNVTLSCEQNLNHDAMYWYRQDPGQGLRLIYYSQIVNDFQKGDIAEGYSVSREKKESFPLTVTSAQKNPTAFYLCASSFSGGYNEQFFGPGTRLTVL.

As regards this clone: The limits of the CDR3 on the DNA are not certain, so only TCRdb's listed CDR3 is given. This chain connects TRBV9 to TRBJ2-2; TRBD2 reflects the table's D call only, with no check against the DNA. CDR1 is SGDLS and CDR2 is YYNGEE in the germline V gene. The CDR3 numbers 14 amino acids, ends counted. CDR3 in amino acids: CASSAVDDPGSCFF.

The V and J genes are TRBV2 and TRBJ2-7; 10 bases are shared with TRBD2. This CDR3 is 15 amino acids long. The J segment lost 2 bases and the V segment lost 3 bases, leaving 4 bases of the junction unmatched. The germline V gene encodes CDR1 SNHLY and CDR2 FYNNEI. This chain's CDR3 is CASSDKAGGPYEQYF. Written as DNA, the CDR3 is TGTGCCAGCAGTGATAAAGCGGGGGGGCCCTACGAGCAGTACTTC. Using reference TRBV2 and TRBJ2-7 for the parts outside the CDR3, the full variable domain is EPEVTQTPSHQVTQMGQEVILRCVPISNHLYFYWYRQILGQKVEFLVSFYNNEISEKSEIFDDQFSVERPDGSNFTLKIRSTKLEDSAMYFCASSDKAGGPYEQYFGPGTRLTVT.

This chain links TRBV6-5 with TRBJ2-7; 7 nucleotides line up with TRBD1. The J segment lost 3 bases and the V segment lost 2 bases, leaving 4 bases of the junction unmatched. CDR3 length equals 14 residues. Germline V gene data show CDR1 as MNHEY and CDR2 as SVGAGI. CDR3 nucleotide sequence: TGTGCCAGCAGTTACCTGGGGACAGTCTACGAGCAGTACTTC. Its protein product is CASSYLGTVYEQYF.

The CDR3 here is CASSPTGGQTSTDTQYF. CDR3 nucleotide sequence: TGCGCCAGCAGCCCCACTGGGGGTCAGACGAGCACAGATACGCAGTATTTT. V gene TRBV5-1 combines with J gene TRBJ2-3, with D perhaps TRBD1 or TRBD2 (5 bases each). CDR3 length equals 17 residues. Germline V gene lookup returns CDR1 SGHRS and CDR2 YFSETQ. V was pared by 4 bases and J by 0 bases, with 18 bases between.

V is TRBV5-4 and J is TRBJ2-7, with D hard to call. CDR3 length: 15 amino acids. CDR1 and CDR2 (germline): SGHNT, YYREEE (reference sequence). Trimming took off 0 bases at V and 2 bases at J, with 12 bases between the two ends. This chain's CDR3 is CASSLGGVGPYEQYF. The DNA of the CDR3 is TGTGCCAGCAGCTTGGGCGGCGTCGGGCCCTACGAGCAGTACTTC.

V and J are TRBV12-5 and TRBJ2-5; no clear D gene. The CDR3 loop spans 15 amino acids. Germline V gene data show CDR1 as LGHNT and CDR2 as FRNRAP. Trimming took 0 bases from V and 1 from J, leaving 9 bases between them. The CDR3 nucleotides read TGTGCTAGTGGTTTGGTGATCGGCGCCCAAGAGACCCAGTACTTC. It codes for CASGLVIGAQETQYF. The full variable domain, in which reference TRBV12-5 and TRBJ2-5 provide the parts outside the CDR3, is DARVTQTPRHKVTEMGQEVTMRCQPILGHNTVFWYRQTMMQGLELLAYFRNRAPLDDSGMPKDRFSAEMPDATLATLKIQPSEPRDSAVYFCASGLVIGAQETQYFGPGTRLLVL.

The chain couples TRBV10-3 to TRBJ1-2, with D uncertain. In germline, CDR1 is ENHRY, CDR2 SYGVKD. With 3 bases removed from V and 4 bases from J, the gap between germline ends came to 12 bases. The CDR3 loop spans 14 amino acids. The CDR3 DNA sequence: TGTGCCATCAGTGACAGTGACTCCTCCTATGGCTACACCTTC. It translates to CAISDSDSSYGYTF.

The chain combines TRBV19 with TRBJ2-7, with D possibly matching TRBD2 (6 bases). CDR1 and CDR2 from the germline V gene are LNHDA and SQIVND (reference sequence). V lost 5 bases to trimming and J lost 7 bases, with 21 bases between them. There are 15 residues in the CDR3. CDR3 sequence (DNA): TGTGCCAGTAGTCTGTCGGGACTCCAGAATGGGGAGCAGTACTTC. It translates to CASSLSGLQNGEQYF.

The V and J genes are TRBV6-5 and TRBJ1-2, with D unresolved. Trimming removed 5 bases at V and 4 bases at J, with 14 bases between. Germline values: CDR1 MNHEY, CDR2 SVGAGI. The CDR3 runs 14 residues. The CDR3 here is CASSPRDTGYGYTF. As DNA, the CDR3 is TGTGCCAGCAGTCCGCGCGACACCGGCTATGGCTACACCTTC.

This chain joins TRBV6-5 and TRBJ2-2, with D maybe TRBD1 (5 bases). Germline V gives CDR1 MNHEY, CDR2 SVGAGI. The length of the CDR3 is 15 residues. V was pared by 6 bases and J by 0 bases, with 11 bases between. CDR3 in DNA: TGTGCCAGCAGACCTGACAGCGCGAACACCGGGGAGCTGTTTTTT. It translates to CASRPDSANTGELFF.

The chain has TRBV4-1 and TRBJ2-1, with 9 positions matching TRBD2. The V gene's germline CDR1 is MGHRA and CDR2 YSYEKL. This CDR3 contains 15 residues. V dropped 8 bases and J dropped 9; count of bases not matched to a gene: 14. Written as DNA, the CDR3 is TGCGCCAGCCGAAACCCTGCGGGAGGGCCGGGTGAGCAGTTCTTC. This codes for CASRNPAGGPGEQFF.

This clone was found once. The gene calls are TRBV27 and TRBJ2-7; D tentatively fits TRBD1 or TRBD2 (5 bases each). V shed 6 bases and J shed 0 bases, with 15 bases lying between them. From germline, CDR1 is MNHEY and CDR2 SMNVEV (reference sequence). This CDR3 comprises 15 residues. The DNA for the CDR3 is TGTGCCAGCAGGAGGGGTACCTCGCACTCCTACGAGCAGTACTTC. Translation: CASRRGTSHSYEQYF.

The chain joins TRBV5-1 to TRBJ1-5, with D unclear. Trimming removed 1 base at V and 4 bases at J, with 12 bases between. Germline-derived CDR1 and CDR2 are SGHRS and YFSETQ. The CDR3 extends over 15 amino acids. The chain's CDR3 is CASSLIGDRNQPQHF. The CDR3 DNA reads as TGCGCCAGCAGCTTGATCGGGGATCGGAATCAGCCCCAGCATTTT.

For the CDR3, the DNA is TGTGCCAGCAGCTTGAAGTACGGCTACACCTTC. It specifies CASSLKYGYTF. The V gene is TRBV11-2, the J gene TRBJ1-2; D uncertain. Trimming stripped 3 bases from V and 8 bases from J, with 7 bases between. The CDR3 spans 11 residues. The germline V gene encodes CDR1 SGHAT and CDR2 FQNNGV.